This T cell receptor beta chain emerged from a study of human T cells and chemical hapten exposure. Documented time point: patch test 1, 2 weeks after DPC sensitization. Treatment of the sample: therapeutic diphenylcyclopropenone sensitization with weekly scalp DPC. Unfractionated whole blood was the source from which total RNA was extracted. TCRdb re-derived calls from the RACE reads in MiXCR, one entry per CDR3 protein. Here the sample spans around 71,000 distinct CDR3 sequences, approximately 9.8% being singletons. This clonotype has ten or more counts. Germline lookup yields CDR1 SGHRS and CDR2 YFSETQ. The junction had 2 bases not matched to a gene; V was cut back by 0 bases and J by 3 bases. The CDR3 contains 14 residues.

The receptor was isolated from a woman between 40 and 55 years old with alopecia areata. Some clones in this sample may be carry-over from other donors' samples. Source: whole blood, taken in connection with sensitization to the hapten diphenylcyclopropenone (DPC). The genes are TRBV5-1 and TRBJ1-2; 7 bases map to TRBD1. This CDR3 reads CASSLATGHYGYTF. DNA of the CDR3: TGCGCCAGCAGCTTGGCGACAGGGCACTATGGCTACACCTTC.